These 25 T cell receptor beta chains were sequenced from one sample in a study of patients and donors after allogeneic stem cell transplantation (dated by TCRdb to 2018 to 2021). Receptor amplification or capture employed RT-PCR. Sequencing used a NextSeq 550. TCRdb itself trimmed the public reads at Q25 with fastp, ran MiXCR and retained productive beta chains. Rows matching on CDR3 protein sequence are summarized as one entry with the most common DNA and genes. In all, the sample holds 200,000 to 250,000 distinct CDR3 sequences, and 14% of those were seen once. The top ten clones comprise roughly 11% of the sample. Specimen: blood, either unsorted or a sorted T cell fraction (not recorded which). The source is a human donor who was either an allogeneic HSCT recipient or a stem cell or donor lymphocyte infusion donor (not recorded which). It is not recorded whose cells these are; they may come from a transplant donor.

V gene TRBV28 combines with J gene TRBJ1-2, with 9 bases identical to TRBD1. Germline-derived CDR1 and CDR2 are MDHEN and SYDVKM. Germline trimming cut 4 bases from V and 6 bases from J; bases unmatched to any gene: 9. The CDR3 covers 15 residues. Here the CDR3 reads CASSSPSTGGDGYTF. CDR3 DNA sequence: TGTGCCAGCAGTTCCCCGAGTACAGGGGGCGATGGCTACACCTTC.

This clonotype was counted ten times or more. The CDR3 DNA sequence: TGTGCCAGCAGCGAAACGTCCGGGACTAGACCCGAGACCCAGTACTTC. This gives the protein CASSETSGTRPETQYF. The J gene is TRBJ2-5, the V gene TRBV6-2 or TRBV6-3; the match to TRBD2 covers 8 bases. The germline V gene encodes CDR1 MNHEY and CDR2 SVGEGT. This CDR3 has 16 amino acids. V gave up 6 bases and J gave up 5 bases; unmatched junction bases: 14.

The V gene is TRBV7-9, the J gene TRBJ2-5; maybe TRBD2 (6 bases). Germline CDR1 reads SEHNR; CDR2 reads FQNEAQ (reference sequence). The ends were cut back, 5 bases at V and 1 base at J, with 14 bases in the middle. The CDR3 totals 15 residues. Here the CDR3 DNA reads TGTGCCAGCAGCCCGTTCGGAGGGCCCCAAGAGACCCAGTACTTC. It translates to CASSPFGGPQETQYF. Drawing the rest from reference TRBV7-9 and TRBJ2-5, the complete variable domain is DTGVSQNPRHKITKRGQNVTFRCDPISEHNRLYWYRQTLGQGPEFLTYFQNEAQLEKSRLLSDRFSAERPKGSFSTLEIQRTEQGDSAMYLCASSPFGGPQETQYFGPGTRLLVL.

This chain uses TRBV23-1 with TRBJ2-1; 7 nucleotides line up with TRBD1. TRBV23-1 is assigned to the ORF class and has an uncertain function. V gave up 6 bases and J gave up 4 bases; unmatched junction bases: 9. The CDR3 is made up of 15 amino acids. DNA of the CDR3: TGCGCCAGCAGCCCCGACAGGGAGTCATACAATGAGCAGTTCTTC. Translating gives CASSPDRESYNEQFF.

The chain combines TRBV6-5 with TRBJ1-1, with 8 bases matching TRBD1. Germline-derived CDR1 and CDR2 are MNHEY and SVGAGI. Trimming cost V 2 bases and J 5 bases; bases outside gene matches: 10. This CDR3 region has 16 residues. CDR3 loop: CASSYIRTGHPTEAFF. DNA for the CDR3: TGTGCCAGCAGTTACATCCGGACAGGGCATCCTACTGAAGCTTTCTTT.

This chain links TRBV20-1 with TRBJ1-3, with D maybe TRBD1 (6 bases). Trimming pared 0 bases from V and 5 bases from J, leaving 14 bases between. The CDR3 loop spans 15 amino acids. CDR1 and CDR2 (germline): DFQATT, SNEGSKA (reference sequence). CDR3 sequence reads: CSARELLGGRNTIYF. The CDR3, as DNA: TGCAGTGCTAGAGAATTACTCGGGGGCCGAAACACCATATATTTT.

J is TRBJ2-3 and V is TRBV6-4; D not certain. Germline V gene data show CDR1 as MRHNA and CDR2 as SNTAGT. V was trimmed by 0 bases and J by 5 bases, leaving 6 bases between them. The CDR3 covers 13 residues. The CDR3 reads CASSDSFQDTQYF. The DNA for the CDR3 is TGTGCCAGCAGTGACTCTTTCCAAGATACGCAGTATTTT.

This clonotype was seen many times. The genes are TRBV20-1 and TRBJ2-3, with 7 bases lining up with TRBD2. The J segment lost 1 base and the V segment lost 4 bases, leaving 2 bases of the junction unmatched. Germline V gene sequence: CDR1 DFQATT, CDR2 SNEGSKA (reference sequence). CDR3 length equals 13 residues. In nucleotides, the CDR3 is TGCAGTGCTATCCGGGGGGGCACAGATACGCAGTATTTT. The encoded protein is CSAIRGGTDTQYF.

The chain is built from TRBV10-3 and TRBJ2-2, with 8 bases identical to TRBD1. Germline V CDR1 and CDR2: ENHRY, SYGVKD. With V trimmed by 7 bases and J by 4 bases, 8 bases remained unmatched. The CDR3 has 15 amino acids. The CDR3 DNA follows: TGTGCCATCACTACCGGACAGGGCGGCACCGGGGAGCTGTTTTTT. Translation: CAITTGQGGTGELFF.

V and J are TRBV2 and TRBJ2-6; the D is unclear. This CDR3 spans 15 amino acids. V was clipped by 2 bases and J by 0 bases, with 5 bases between them. Germline V CDR1 and CDR2: SNHLY, FYNNEI. The CDR3 DNA follows: TGTGCCAGCAGTGAACAGTTCTCTGGGGCCAACGTCCTGACTTTC. Translation gives CASSEQFSGANVLTF.

This clonotype occurred many times. The chain links TRBV7-9 to TRBJ1-6; D gene uncertain. With 5 bases removed from V and 5 bases from J, the gap between germline ends came to 10 bases. CDR3 length: 14 amino acids. Germline CDR1 and CDR2: SEHNR and FQNEAQ (reference sequence). Written as DNA, the CDR3 is TGTGCCAGCAGCCCTATGTCAGATAATTCACCCCTCCACTTT. This codes for CASSPMSDNSPLHF.

The chain links TRBV14 to TRBJ2-6; D not resolved. The V gene's germline CDR1 is SGHDN and CDR2 FVKESK. Trimming removed 2 bases from V and 1 base from J, with 6 bases in between. The CDR3 spans 15 residues. The CDR3 sequence is CASSQIGSGANVLTF. The CDR3 DNA is TGTGCCAGCAGCCAAATTGGTTCTGGGGCCAACGTCCTGACTTTC.

The chain joins TRBV7-7 to TRBJ2-2, with D possibly matching TRBD1 (6 bases). Per the germline V gene, CDR1 is SSHAT and CDR2 is FNYEAQ (reference sequence). CDR3 length equals 15 residues. Trimming left V 5 bases short and J 5 bases short, with 15 bases between. For the CDR3, the DNA is TGTGCCAGCAGCCGTTCAGGGGAAGGGACCGGGGAGCTGTTTTTT. Translating gives CASSRSGEGTGELFF.

CDR3 in DNA: TGTGCCAGTAGTATTAGCTGGACCCAGCCCCAGCATTTT. It translates to CASSISWTQPQHF. This sequence joins TRBV19 and TRBJ1-5, with D hard to call. The V gene lost 3 bases and the J gene lost 7 bases, with 10 bases spanning the gap. This CDR3 is 13 amino acids long. CDR1 and CDR2 from the germline V gene are LNHDA and SQIVND (reference sequence). Variable domain in full (rest from reference TRBV19 and TRBJ1-5): DGGITQSPKYLFRKEGQNVTLSCEQNLNHDAMYWYRQDPGQGLRLIYYSQIVNDFQKGDIAEGYSVSREKKESFPLTVTSAQKNPTAFYLCASSISWTQPQHFGDGTRLSIL.

The chain uses TRBV21-1 and TRBJ1-5. TRBV21-1 counts as a pseudogene. CDR3 length equals 16 residues. Here the CDR3 DNA reads TGTGCCAGCAGCAAAGATGACCGGGGGAGGAATCAGCCCCAGCATTTT. As protein: CASSKDDRGRNQPQHF.

This clonotype was observed a handful of times. The V gene is TRBV6-1, the J gene TRBJ1-6; D is possibly TRBD1 (6 bases). Germline values: CDR1 MNHNS, CDR2 SASEGT. Trimming stripped 5 bases from V and 7 bases from J, with 18 bases between. The CDR3 is 16 residues long. The CDR3 region has the DNA TGTGCCAGCAGTCGCTCAGTTGACAGGACCAATTCACCCCTCCACTTT. Its protein is CASSRSVDRTNSPLHF.

In this sample, this clonotype turned up many times. The J gene is TRBJ1-3, the V gene TRBV12-3 or TRBV12-4; D gene ambiguous. With 6 bases removed from V and 0 bases from J, the gap between germline ends came to 9 bases. This CDR3 contains 14 residues. The chain's CDR3 is CASRSQISGNTIYF. The CDR3 region has the DNA TGTGCCAGCAGGAGCCAGATCTCTGGAAACACCATATATTTT.

The chain recombines TRBV19 with TRBJ1-6, with a weak D call TRBD1 (5 bases). Germline V CDR1 and CDR2: LNHDA, SQIVND (reference sequence). Deletions cut 3 bases from V and 4 bases from J, with 10 bases between. CDR3 length: 15 residues. This CDR3 reads CASSISGGYNSPLHF. CDR3 bases: TGTGCCAGTAGTATCAGCGGGGGGTATAATTCACCCCTCCACTTT.

Details on this clonotype: Germline is not matched at one junction end, which may reflect a read error. The V call is TRBV12-3 or TRBV12-4, the J call TRBJ2-1; 9 bases are a match to TRBD2. There are 19 residues in the CDR3. CDR3 DNA: TGTGCCAGCAGACTCCGGGGCGGGAGGGCCGTGAGCTCCCACAATGAGCAGTTCTTC. Its translation: CASRLRGGRAVSSHNEQFF.

This chain joins TRBV10-3 and TRBJ2-7; 8 bases fit TRBD2. Per germline, CDR1 ENHRY and CDR2 SYGVKD. Trimming removed 6 bases from V and 1 base from J; junction bases left unmatched: 8. The CDR3 has 15 amino acids. The CDR3: CAISGSGTLSYEQYF. For the CDR3, the DNA is TGTGCCATCAGCGGTAGCGGGACCCTATCCTACGAGCAGTACTTC.

The chain couples TRBV6-2 or TRBV6-3 to TRBJ2-1, with a possible D match to TRBD1 (5 bases). CDR1 and CDR2 from the germline V gene are MNHEY and SVGEGT. Trimming cost V 6 bases and J 2 bases, with 26 bases left between them. The CDR3 sequence is 19 residues long. Here the CDR3 reads CASRRTPTLTVTTYNEQFF. The CDR3 bases are TGTGCCAGCAGGAGAACTCCCACTTTGACAGTTACGACCTACAATGAGCAGTTCTTC.

This clonotype was observed a handful of times. The V call is TRBV6-5, the J call TRBJ1-2; possibly TRBD1 for D (5 bases). In germline, CDR1 is MNHEY, CDR2 SVGAGI. This CDR3 is 12 amino acids long. V was pared by 8 bases and J by 5 bases, with 12 bases between. CDR3 in DNA: TGTGCCAGCCACGCGGGGGTTTATGGCTACACCTTC. Protein: CASHAGVYGYTF.

This clonotype was detected only a few times. The chain carries TRBV6-5 and TRBJ1-4; D not certain. The ends were cut back, 2 bases at V and 10 bases at J, with 11 bases in the middle. The V gene's germline CDR1 is MNHEY and CDR2 SVGAGI. This CDR3 has 13 amino acids. CDR3 sequence: CASSYGENGKLFF. CDR3 sequence (DNA): TGTGCCAGCAGTTACGGGGAAAACGGAAAACTGTTTTTT.

At least ten counts were recorded for this clonotype. The DNA of the CDR3 is TGTGCCAGCAGTCCCTCCGACAGGGCGGGCTACACCTTC. Encoded protein: CASSPSDRAGYTF. The gene calls are TRBV12-3 or TRBV12-4 and TRBJ1-2, with TRBD1 matching 7 bases. V gave up 5 bases and J gave up 8 bases; unmatched junction bases: 8. The CDR3 length is 13 residues.

The CDR3 sequence: CASMRLKNTEAFF. The CDR3 DNA follows: TGTGCCAGCATGAGGCTAAAGAACACTGAAGCTTTCTTT. V and J are TRBV11-3 and TRBJ1-1; D gene unclear. Trimming cost V 7 bases and J 1 base, with 10 bases left between them. CDR3 length equals 13 residues. Germline lookup yields CDR1 SGHNT and CDR2 YENEEA.